This T cell receptor (beta chain) was retrieved from a study of blood T cell repertoires in COVID-19. The overall study: Sample material is recorded as cDNA or gDNA derived from T cells, B-cell-depleted T cells, or PBMCs.

The table lists this clone with many counts. Seattle cases were enrolled at active infection and followed longitudinally. TCRdb keeps only in-frame clones here, not all; method: immunoSEQ multiplex PCR. The table has approximately 90,000 clones, around 75% seen once; the top ten hold about 5.7%. Germline CDR1 is WNHNN and CDR2 is SYGVQD (reference sequence). Between the trimmed V and J ends, which lost 1 base and 2 bases, there was a span of 15 bases. The CDR3 loop spans 17 amino acids. The specimen sequenced was peripheral blood. The sequence was collected from a man aged 65-85 years with COVID-19, enrolled during active disease. The chain employs TRBV10-1 and TRBJ1-5; perhaps TRBD1 as D (5 bases). CDR3 bases: TGCGCCAGCAGTGAGTACGGGACGGCTAGCGGCAATCAGCCCCAGCATTTT. It yields the protein CASSEYGTASGNQPQHF.